The 3 T cell receptor beta chains given below trace back to one sample, sequenced in a study of blood T cell repertoires in COVID-19. TCRdb keeps only in-frame clones here, not all; method: immunoSEQ multiplex PCR. The sample has fewer than 350,000 clones, approximately 89% seen once. Input material: peripheral blood. The receptor source for this set is a woman in her fifties or sixties with COVID-19, enrolled during active disease.

The genes are TRBV3-1 (or the pseudogene TRBV3-2) and TRBJ2-7, with D tentatively TRBD2 (7 bases). The CDR3 is made up of 16 amino acids. The V and J ends lost 3 bases and 6 bases respectively, with 21 bases between them. The germline CDR1 and CDR2 sequences are LGHDT and YNNKEL (reference sequence). The CDR3 region is CASSHLTNRGAGEQYF. CDR3 bases: TGTGCCAGCAGCCACCTAACGAACCGGGGGGCGGGCGAGCAGTACTTC.

The rearrangement uses TRBV7-9 and TRBJ2-1, with 8 bases aligning to TRBD2. This CDR3 spans 15 amino acids. The germline gives CDR1 SEHNR, CDR2 FQNEAQ (reference sequence). The trim removed 4 bases at V and 2 bases at J, leaving 4 bases unmatched. Written as DNA, the CDR3 is TGTGCCAGCAGCTCAACAGCGGGGGCCTACAATGAGCAGTTCTTC. Residues: CASSSTAGAYNEQFF.

The rearrangement uses TRBV7-6 and TRBJ1-3, with D possibly being TRBD1 (5 bases). The CDR3 contains 15 residues. Germline V gene data show CDR1 as SGHVS and CDR2 as FNYEAQ. Trimming took off 5 bases at V and 2 bases at J, with 13 bases between the two ends. CDR3 coding DNA: TGTGCCAGCAGCCCACGGGACTTCACTGGAAACACCATATATTTT. It translates to CASSPRDFTGNTIYF.